This entry features one T cell receptor (beta chain) sequence. Its antigen is currently not known. Base qualities are missing; no much larger clone stands one base away. Using the deep immunoSEQ assay, TCR CDR3 regions were amplified from genomic DNA by multiplex PCR. Genomic DNA extracted from each cell subset was distributed evenly over all wells of several immunoSEQ 96-well plates, and each plate served as one replicate. For sorted subsets, each replicate PCR was loaded with roughly 200 ng genomic DNA, equivalent to roughly 30,000 T cell genomes. The purified libraries were quantified using a Qubit 3.0 fluorometer, sized with a Bioanalyzer 2100, and then quantified again using the KAPA Library Quantification kit. Each immunoSEQ 96-well plate was sequenced on its own single-read 150-cycle Illumina NextSeq 550 flow cell. From the authors' description of their analysis: The immunoSEQ output contained only junctional sequences without quality scores, so filtering could not match that applied to full-length reads. Sequences were annotated with PyIR, a Python wrapper for IgBLAST v1.9, and V/J genes and CDR3 were assigned using IMGT germline references. Reads were removed for weak V/J assignments (E-value above 1e-6), missing CDR3, stop codons, out-of-frame junctions, or ambiguous translated residues. V3J clonotypes were defined as sequences sharing the same inferred V gene, J gene, and CDR3 amino acid sequence. Percentage overlap between repertoires was computed as shared unique clonotypes divided by the size of the smaller repertoire. Repertoire richness was assessed with RTK rarefaction, the Chao1 estimator, and Recon v2.1 estimates of unobserved clonotypes. Generation probabilities were computed with OLGA for all TCRbeta clonotypes obtained by the gDNA method from four donors. This is the immuneACCESS table as TCRdb keeps it, with only in-frame sequences that have V and J called. A part of the clones is gone; compared with another copy, unresolved V genes explain less than half, and the rest is unexplained. V, J and clone size are taken as reported in that table, and D and trimming were inferred from the DNA itself. The sample table holds a few million clones, of which roughly 90% were seen once. 0.3% to 0.45% of the sample is taken by the ten largest.

This entry comes from a study of shared clonotypes between healthy human individuals (dated by TCRdb to 2020 to 2022). Looking at the study overall: The cohort included a few men and a couple of women between 18 and 49 years of age. To estimate repertoire size and how much clonotypes are shared between individuals, the study performed deep sequencing of blood TCR repertoires from a handful of healthy adults. To increase sequencing depth and limit assay-specific biases, different laboratories used diverse techniques to prepare libraries and sequence TCR repertoires. Per donor, leukapheresis produced somewhere between about 0.85 and 8.9 billion PBMCs. For each donor, three plates each were used for CD4 naive and CD4 memory, two plates were used for CD8 naive, and one plate was used for CD8 memory. The study at large found these results: Sampling was restricted to blood, and TCR repertoires in tissue are likely to differ from TCR repertoires in blood. Because the study included a small number of donors, the genetic and exposure-history diversity represented was limited. Sharing across four donors was observed for 5% to 6.5% of naive CD4, 3% to 3.5% of naive CD8, 2% to 2.5% of memory CD4, and around 0.4% of memory CD8 clonotypes. Pairwise subsampling indicated that sequencing depth was expected to affect the degree of clonotype sharing among donors. Compared with non-shared clonotypes, clonotypes shared by all four sorted-subset donors had higher generation probabilities. Incomplete sequencing was indicated by rarefaction of sorted-subset datasets, despite the large sequencing depth. Estimated clonotype richness was generally larger for naive than for memory subsets.

The donors were healthy, HIV-negative adults who had no recently reported acute infections or vaccinations. Only Caucasian adults living in Nashville, Tennessee, USA were represented among the donors. CD4+ T cells were enriched through magnetic negative selection, after which naive cells were positively selected on CD45RA and the remaining negative fraction served as the memory subset. After blood collection by leukapheresis, PBMCs were isolated using Ficoll-Histopaque density gradient centrifugation and then cryopreserved in the vapor phase of liquid nitrogen. Purity and quantity of every magnetically sorted T cell population were checked by analytical flow cytometry. From each sorted fraction, genomic DNA was isolated and quantified by UV absorbance on a Nanodrop 2000c. CDR1 and CDR2 were assigned from the germline V gene (reference sequence) as LNHDA and SQIVND. V is cut by 3 bases and J by 5 bases, and the space between the germline ends is 17 bases. The CDR3 measures 15 amino acids from cysteine to phenylalanine. Only the CDR3 region is kept as DNA, spanning 45 bases read in frame from base 1.

The origin of this receptor is a man aged 18 to 29 in good health. Some clones in this sample may be carry-over from other donors' samples. The chain is encoded by TRBV19 joined to TRBJ2-7; D gene: possibly TRBD2, on 6 matching bases. Sequences were obtained from naive CD4+ T cells from PBMCs. What the cell subset or site label conveys for this sample: CD45RA+ positively selected. The DNA reads TGTGCCAGTAGTATCCAAGGCGCAGGGAGGAACGAGCAGTACTTC. It specifies CASSIQGAGRNEQYF.